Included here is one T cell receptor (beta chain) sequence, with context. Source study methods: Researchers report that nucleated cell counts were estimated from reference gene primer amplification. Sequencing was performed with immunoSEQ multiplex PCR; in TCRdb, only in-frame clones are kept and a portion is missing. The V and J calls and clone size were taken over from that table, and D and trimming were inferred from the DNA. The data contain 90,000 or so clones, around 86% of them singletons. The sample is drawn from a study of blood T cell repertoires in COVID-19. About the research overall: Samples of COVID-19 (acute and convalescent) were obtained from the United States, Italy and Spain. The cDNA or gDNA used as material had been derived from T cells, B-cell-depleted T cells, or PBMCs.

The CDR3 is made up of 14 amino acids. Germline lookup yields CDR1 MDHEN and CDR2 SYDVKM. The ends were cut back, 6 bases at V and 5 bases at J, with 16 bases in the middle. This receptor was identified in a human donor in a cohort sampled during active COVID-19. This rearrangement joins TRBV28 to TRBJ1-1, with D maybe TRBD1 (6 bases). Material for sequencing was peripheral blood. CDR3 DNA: TGTGCCAGCAGCCCTATACAGGGAAGGACTGAAGCTTTCTTT. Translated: CASSPIQGRTEAFF.